What follows are 29 T cell receptor beta chains derived from one specimen sequenced in a study of T-cell reconstitution after alpha-beta-depleted transplantation in children. As it was prepared, the TCRbeta library received unique molecular identifiers. TCRdb used MiXCR to reprocess the PCR reads, holding one entry per CDR3 protein. The sample has 200,000 to 300,000 distinct CDR3 sequences; around 12% are singletons. The starting material was PBMCs from the stem cell graft donor, obtained from the stem cell graft. The receptors derive from a human donor who donated a stem cell graft to a child with acute lymphoblastic leukemia.

V usage is TRBV11-3 and J usage is TRBJ2-3; D not certain. The CDR3 contains 14 residues. In germline, CDR1 is SGHNT, CDR2 YENEEA. Trimming left V 3 bases short and J 2 bases short, with 9 bases between. The CDR3 DNA reads TGTGCCAGCAGCTTTTCCCAACCCACAGATACGCAGTATTTT. Protein: CASSFSQPTDTQYF.

This clonotype was counted at least ten times. The chain has TRBV5-1 and TRBJ2-7, with unresolved D. Trimming shortened V by 2 bases and J by 2 bases, and 14 bases separated the two germline ends. The length of the CDR3 is 15 residues. Germline CDR1 is SGHRS and CDR2 is YFSETQ. The CDR3 reads CASSFDPGVTYEQYF. Written as DNA, the CDR3 is TGCGCCAGCAGCTTTGATCCTGGAGTAACCTACGAGCAGTACTTC.

The chain combines TRBV4-3 with TRBJ1-4; the match to TRBD1 covers 8 bases. Germline CDR1 and CDR2: LGHNA and YSLEER. J lost 3 bases, V lost 0 bases, and 3 bases had no gene match. The CDR3 extends over 16 amino acids. Here the CDR3 reads CASSQDRRGPNEKLFF. Here the CDR3 DNA reads TGCGCCAGCAGCCAAGATCGCAGGGGGCCTAATGAAAAACTGTTTTTT.

This clonotype was seen repeatedly, ten times or more. The V gene is TRBV20-1, the J gene TRBJ1-5; a weak D match, TRBD1 (6 bases). The CDR3 loop spans 13 amino acids. V lost 7 bases to trimming and J lost 3 bases, with 13 bases between them. Germline lookup yields CDR1 DFQATT and CDR2 SNEGSKA (reference sequence). CDR3 sequence (DNA): TGCAGTGTTCCTCAGGGGTACAATCAGCCCCAGCATTTT. This gives the protein CSVPQGYNQPQHF.

This clonotype was seen many times. This chain links TRBV25-1 with TRBJ1-2; no firm D call. Trimming left V 4 bases short and J 4 bases short, with 7 bases between. The germline V gene has CDR1 MGHDK and CDR2 SYGVNS. The CDR3 spans 12 residues. DNA for the CDR3: TGTGCCAGCAGTGGGCCGGCCTATGGCTACACCTTC. The encoded protein is CASSGPAYGYTF.

On this clonotype: A much larger clone lies a single base off, so this may be a read error. This chain uses TRBV6-6 with TRBJ2-2, with a weak D call TRBD2 (6 bases). CDR1 and CDR2 (germline): MNHNY, SVGAGI (reference sequence). Between the trimmed V and J ends, which lost 8 bases and 10 bases, there was a span of 14 bases. This CDR3 is 12 amino acids long. CDR3 region: CASAGGSAELFF. CDR3 DNA sequence: TGTGCCAGCGCCGGGGGATCCGCGGAGCTGTTTTTT.

This clonotype was recorded many times. The chain uses TRBV11-2 and TRBJ1-5, with a tentative D call TRBD1 (6 bases). The V and J ends lost 0 bases and 4 bases respectively, with 19 bases between them. In germline, CDR1 is SGHAT, CDR2 FQNNGV. This CDR3 region has 18 residues. CDR3 DNA: TGTGCCAGCAGCTTAGATCGGGGGGCTGAAGGGCAAAATCAGCCCCAGCATTTT. As protein: CASSLDRGAEGQNQPQHF. The full variable domain, rest sourced from reference TRBV11-2 and TRBJ1-5, is EAGVAQSPRYKIIEKRQSVAFWCNPISGHATLYWYQQILGQGPKLLIQFQNNGVVDDSQLPKDRFSAERLKGVDSTLKIQPAKLEDSAVYLCASSLDRGAEGQNQPQHFGDGTRLSIL.

This clonotype was found many times. This chain joins TRBV4-3 and TRBJ2-7, with 8 bases identical to TRBD2. Per the germline V gene, CDR1 is LGHNA and CDR2 is YSLEER. This CDR3 is built from 14 residues. V shed 2 bases and J 6 bases; nucleotides not matched to a gene: 6. In DNA, the CDR3 is TGCGCCAGCAGCCAACGAGCGGGGGTAGTCGAGCAGTACTTC. Encoded protein: CASSQRAGVVEQYF.

The chain uses TRBV19 and TRBJ2-4; TRBD2 agrees at 8 bases. Losses at the gene ends were 6 bases for V and 9 bases for J; bases not matched to a gene: 16. CDR1 LNHDA and CDR2 SQIVND come from the germline V gene (reference sequence). The CDR3 length is 16 residues. The CDR3 DNA sequence: TGTGCCAGTAGAGGAGGTGAGGGACTAGTATGGAGCATTCAGTACTTC. This encodes CASRGGEGLVWSIQYF.

This clonotype has ten or more counts. V usage is TRBV5-1 and J usage is TRBJ1-6, with D tentatively TRBD1 (5 bases). The CDR3 totals 14 residues. The ends were cut back, 4 bases at V and 7 bases at J, with 12 bases in the middle. Germline CDR1 SGHRS, CDR2 YFSETQ. CDR3 nucleotides: TGCGCCAGCAGCCCTGACAGCCAAAATTCACCCCTCCACTTT. It yields the protein CASSPDSQNSPLHF.

This clonotype occurred many times. The rearrangement uses TRBV7-2 and TRBJ2-7; 8 nucleotides line up with TRBD1. This CDR3 comprises 15 residues. V lost 5 bases to trimming and J lost 2 bases; unmatched junction nucleotides: 8. Germline CDR1 is SGHTA and CDR2 is FQGNSA. CDR3 region: CASSDLDRVPYEQYF. In nucleotides, the CDR3 is TGTGCCAGCAGCGACTTGGACAGGGTTCCCTACGAGCAGTACTTC. The full variable domain, rest sourced from reference TRBV7-2 and TRBJ2-7, is GAGVSQSPSNKVTEKGKDVELRCDPISGHTALYWYRQSLGQGLEFLIYFQGNSAPDKSGLPSDRFSAERTGGSVSTLTIQRTQQEDSAVYLCASSDLDRVPYEQYFGPGTRLTVT.

This clonotype occurred many times. The chain uses TRBV4-3 and TRBJ2-1; 12 nucleotides agree with TRBD2. V trimming: 6 bases; J trimming: 3 bases; junction bases outside the gene matches: 3. CDR3 length: 15 residues. Germline V gene sequence: CDR1 LGHNA, CDR2 YSLEER. CDR3 in DNA: TGCGCCAGCAGTCGGACTAGCGGGGACTACAATGAGCAGTTCTTC. Its protein product is CASSRTSGDYNEQFF.

This clonotype was recorded many times. The CDR3: CASSILAGRSSTDTQYF. CDR3 DNA: TGTGCCAGCAGCATACTAGCGGGGCGCTCTAGCACAGATACGCAGTATTTT. The V and J genes are TRBV7-2 and TRBJ2-3, with 10 bases matching TRBD2. This CDR3 spans 17 amino acids. The germline CDR1 and CDR2 sequences are SGHTA and FQGNSA. V shed 5 bases and J 0 bases; nucleotides not matched to a gene: 8. Supplemented by reference TRBV7-2 and TRBJ2-3, the full variable domain reads GAGVSQSPSNKVTEKGKDVELRCDPISGHTALYWYRQSLGQGLEFLIYFQGNSAPDKSGLPSDRFSAERTGGSVSTLTIQRTQQEDSAVYLCASSILAGRSSTDTQYFGPGTRLTVL.

Ten or more counts support this clonotype. The chain has TRBV20-1 and TRBJ1-5; tentatively, D is TRBD1 (6 bases). Trimming cost V 0 bases and J 5 bases, with 17 bases left between them. Germline V gene data show CDR1 as DFQATT and CDR2 as SNEGSKA (reference sequence). CDR3 length equals 16 residues. The CDR3 sequence: CSARDPGGRRDQPQHF. The CDR3 DNA follows: TGCAGTGCTAGAGATCCCGGGGGCCGTCGCGATCAGCCCCAGCATTTT.

This clonotype has at least ten counts. The gene calls are TRBV29-1 and TRBJ2-1; the match to TRBD2 covers 10 bases. This CDR3 is 15 amino acids long. Germline CDR1 reads SQVTM; CDR2 reads ANQGSEA. V lost 1 base, J lost 8 bases, and 8 bases stayed unmatched. The CDR3 spells CSVEGPLAGVDEQFF. CDR3 nucleotide sequence: TGCAGCGTTGAAGGTCCGCTAGCGGGAGTGGATGAGCAGTTCTTC.

J is TRBJ2-7 and V is TRBV27; D remains unclear. The CDR3 consists of 13 residues. Germline CDR1 MNHEY, CDR2 SMNVEV (reference sequence). V was shortened by 2 bases and J by 5 bases, with 10 bases between the two germline ends. The CDR3 reads CASSLNLLNEQYF. The CDR3 bases are TGTGCCAGCAGTTTAAATCTTTTGAACGAGCAGTACTTC.

This clonotype appeared a few times. This chain joins TRBV10-3 and TRBJ1-1; the D gene is possibly TRBD1 (6 bases). The CDR3 covers 17 residues. Germline assignment: CDR1 ENHRY and CDR2 SYGVKD. V shed 4 bases and J shed 1 base, with 19 bases lying between them. The CDR3, as DNA: TGTGCCATCAGTGCACACAACAGGGCCGATCCGAACACTGAAGCTTTCTTT. Translation gives CAISAHNRADPNTEAFF.

This clonotype has ten or more counts. V gene TRBV28 combines with J gene TRBJ2-1, with a weak D call TRBD1 (5 bases). The CDR3 is 13 residues long. Trimming left V 3 bases short and J 6 bases short, with 9 bases between. Germline CDR1 and CDR2: MDHEN and SYDVKM. For the CDR3, the DNA is TGTGCCAGCAGTTTGGCAGGGTCCAATGAGCAGTTCTTC. It is translated as CASSLAGSNEQFF.

In this sample, this clonotype turned up a few times. The chain combines TRBV10-3 with TRBJ2-2, with TRBD1 identical over 9 bases. CDR1 is ENHRY and CDR2 is SYGVKD in the germline V gene. Trimming at V came to 10 bases and at J to 8 bases, leaving 26 bases not matched to a gene. The CDR3 length is 19 residues. The CDR3 here is CATSRDRDLPRNPPGELFF. CDR3 DNA sequence: TGTGCCACCTCCCGGGACAGGGACCTCCCTAGAAACCCTCCGGGGGAGCTGTTTTTT.

This clonotype was found a few times. The chain is built from TRBV11-2 and TRBJ2-1; the D gene is possibly TRBD2 (6 bases). Trimming cost V 5 bases and J 8 bases, with 22 bases left between them. This CDR3 region has 16 residues. Germline V CDR1 and CDR2: SGHAT, FQNNGV. The CDR3 region has the DNA TGTGCCAGCAGCCCCCATTGGGGGGAGAGGCGCGATGAGCAGTTCTTC. Translating it yields CASSPHWGERRDEQFF.

This clonotype was observed many times. This chain uses TRBV12-3 or TRBV12-4 with TRBJ2-3, with 8 bases that match TRBD1. The CDR3 contains 15 residues. J gave up 3 bases and V 4 bases, and 6 bases lay outside the gene matches. CDR3 DNA: TGTGCCAGCAGTTCAGCCGGACAGGGAACAGATACGCAGTATTTT. Its translation is CASSSAGQGTDTQYF.

This clonotype was found once. Since a much larger clone is just one base distant, this may be a read error. The rearrangement links TRBV9 to TRBJ2-7; D is perhaps TRBD2 (5 bases). The CDR3 extends over 15 amino acids. V lost 5 bases, J lost 6 bases, and 21 bases lay in between. CDR1 and CDR2 from the germline V gene are SGDLS and YYNGEE. For the CDR3, the DNA is TGTGCCAGCAGTTCTAGCCTCGAGCCGGCGAGCGAGCAGTACTTC. This sequence encodes CASSSSLEPASEQYF.

At least ten counts were recorded for this clonotype. The chain combines TRBV5-4 with TRBJ1-4; D possibly corresponds to TRBD1 (6 bases). There are 19 residues in the CDR3. Trimming left V 3 bases short and J 0 bases short, with 21 bases between. Germline CDR1 SGHNT, CDR2 YYREEE (reference sequence). Written as DNA, the CDR3 is TGTGCCAGCAGCTCCACAGGACAGTGGGGCGGTGCAACTAATGAAAAACTGTTTTTT. This codes for CASSSTGQWGGATNEKLFF.

This clonotype appeared many times. The chain couples TRBV27 to TRBJ2-2, with D unresolved. The CDR3 covers 13 residues. V lost 9 bases, J lost 1 base, and 9 bases lay in between. From germline, CDR1 is MNHEY and CDR2 SMNVEV (reference sequence). DNA for the CDR3: TGTGCCAGTTCGACGGGGAACACCGGGGAGCTGTTTTTT. Amino acid sequence: CASSTGNTGELFF.

This clonotype was detected many times. The CDR3 reads CASSTTTGTNSWQFF. The CDR3 DNA is TGCGCCAGCAGCACTACAACCGGGACCAACTCTTGGCAGTTCTTC. The chain has TRBV5-1 and TRBJ2-1; D tentatively reads TRBD1 or TRBD2 (5 bases each). Per the germline V gene, CDR1 is SGHRS and CDR2 is YFSETQ. CDR3 length: 15 residues. Trimming cost V 4 bases and J 12 bases, with 23 bases left between them.

This clonotype was counted many times. The chain employs TRBV6-6 and TRBJ1-1, with unresolved D. The germline V gene has CDR1 MNHNY and CDR2 SVGAGI (reference sequence). This CDR3 contains 10 residues. V shed 5 bases and J shed 8 bases, with 6 bases lying between them. The CDR3 region has the DNA TGTGCCAGCAGTAGGAACGAAGCTTTCTTT. Translated: CASSRNEAFF.

The gene calls are TRBV5-1 and TRBJ1-6; 8 bases agree with TRBD1. The length of the CDR3 is 14 residues. Per the germline V gene, CDR1 is SGHRS and CDR2 is YFSETQ. V shed 4 bases, J shed 9 bases, and the junction held 6 bases outside the gene matches. The CDR3: CASSGEDRASPLHF. For the CDR3, the DNA is TGCGCCAGCAGCGGAGAGGACAGGGCTTCACCCCTCCACTTT.

This clonotype showed up many times. The genes are TRBV7-9 and TRBJ1-2; D not resolved. Trimming took off 2 bases at V and 0 bases at J, with 10 bases between the two ends. Germline CDR1 SEHNR, CDR2 FQNEAQ (reference sequence). CDR3 length: 15 amino acids. In DNA form, the CDR3 reads TGTGCCAGCAGCTTACAGAGGGTTTCTAACTATGGCTACACCTTC. Protein sequence: CASSLQRVSNYGYTF.

In its sample, this clonotype was seen many times. The rearrangement links TRBV12-3 or TRBV12-4 to TRBJ2-1; TRBD2 matches at 11 bases. This CDR3 contains 16 residues. Germline trimming cut 5 bases from V and 2 bases from J; bases unmatched to any gene: 5. CDR3 loop: CASSLIAGGPYNEQFF. CDR3 DNA sequence: TGTGCCAGCAGTCTGATAGCGGGAGGGCCCTACAATGAGCAGTTCTTC.